The T cell receptor (beta chain) described here comes from a study of cytomegalovirus exposure and HLA in healthy donors. Trimming left V 2 bases short and J 0 bases short, with 7 bases between. Looked up from germline, CDR1 is ENHRY and CDR2 is SYGVKD. This CDR3 is 15 amino acids long. The PCR used 60 Vbeta and 13 Jbeta primers. Profiling relied on immunoSEQ multiplex PCR, and the TCRdb table lists in-frame clones only, not all of them. The sample table includes some 42,000 clones. The clonotype was recovered from a man aged 25-45 years in good health and CMV-seronegative. V gene TRBV10-3 combines with J gene TRBJ2-2, with D tentatively TRBD2 (5 bases). Sequenced sample: PBMCs. The CDR3 spells CAISERGTNTGELFF. The CDR3 DNA reads as TGTGCCATCAGTGAGAGAGGGACGAACACCGGGGAGCTGTTTTTT.